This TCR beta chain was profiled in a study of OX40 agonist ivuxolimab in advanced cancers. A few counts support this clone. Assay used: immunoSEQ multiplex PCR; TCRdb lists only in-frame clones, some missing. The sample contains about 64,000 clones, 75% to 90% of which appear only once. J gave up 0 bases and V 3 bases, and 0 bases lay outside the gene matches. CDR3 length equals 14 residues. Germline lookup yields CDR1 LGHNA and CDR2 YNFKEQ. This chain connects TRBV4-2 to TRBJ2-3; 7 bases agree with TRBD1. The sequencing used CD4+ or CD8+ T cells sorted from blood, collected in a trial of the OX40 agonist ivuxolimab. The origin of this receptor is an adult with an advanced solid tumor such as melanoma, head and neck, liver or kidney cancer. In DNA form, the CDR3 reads TGTGCCAGCAGCCAGGACAGGAGCACAGATACGCAGTATTTT. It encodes CASSQDRSTDTQYF.